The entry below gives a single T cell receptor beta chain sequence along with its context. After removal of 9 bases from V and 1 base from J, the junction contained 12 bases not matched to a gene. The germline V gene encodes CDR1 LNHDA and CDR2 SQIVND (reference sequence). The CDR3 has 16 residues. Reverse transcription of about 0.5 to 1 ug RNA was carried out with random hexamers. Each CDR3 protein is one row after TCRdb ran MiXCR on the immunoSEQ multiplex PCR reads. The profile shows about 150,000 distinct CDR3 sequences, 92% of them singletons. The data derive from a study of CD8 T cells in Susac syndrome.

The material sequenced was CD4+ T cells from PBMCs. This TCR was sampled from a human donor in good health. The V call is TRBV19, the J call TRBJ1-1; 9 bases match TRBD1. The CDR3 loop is CASDRQGGWANTEAFF. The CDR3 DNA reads TGTGCCAGCGACCGACAGGGGGGTTGGGCGAACACTGAAGCTTTCTTT.